A single sample gave rise to the 5 T cell receptor beta chains below, sequenced in a study of chemoradiotherapy in HPV16-positive cancers. The assay was immunoSEQ multiplex PCR, and TCRdb's table has in-frame clones only and misses some. Of 1,000 to 1,500 clones detected, roughly 75% appear once; the ten largest clones hold approximately 15%. This specimen was tumor tissue, taken from a patient who underwent chemoradiotherapy. These receptors originate from a human donor with HPV-associated anogenital cancer.

The chain recombines TRBV29-1 with TRBJ2-1, with TRBD2 as a possible D gene (5 bases). The CDR3 has 14 amino acids. Between the trimmed V and J ends, which lost 7 bases and 0 bases, there was a span of 13 bases. The germline CDR1 and CDR2 sequences are SQVTM and ANQGSEA. Here the CDR3 reads CSAQEGSSYNEQFF. CDR3 bases: TGCAGCGCGCAAGAGGGTTCCTCCTACAATGAGCAGTTCTTC.

J is TRBJ1-2 and V is TRBV30, with 8 bases lining up with TRBD1. The junction had 10 bases not matched to a gene; V was cut back by 7 bases and J by 3 bases. This CDR3 is built from 14 residues. CDR1 is GTSNPN and CDR2 is SVGIG in the germline V gene (reference sequence). In nucleotides, the CDR3 is TGTGCCTTTAGGGGGACAGGAACCTACTATGGCTACACCTTC. Residues: CAFRGTGTYYGYTF.

This clone has only one observation. The chain recombines TRBV11-2 with TRBJ2-1; 11 bases align to TRBD2. CDR1 and CDR2 from the germline V gene are SGHAT and FQNNGV. The CDR3 consists of 16 residues. V lost 5 bases to trimming and J lost 7 bases; unmatched junction nucleotides: 10. Here the CDR3 DNA reads TGTGCCAGCAGCACGAGGACTAGCGGGCCCAGGAATGAGCAGTTCTTC. Amino acids: CASSTRTSGPRNEQFF. Full variable domain (rest looked up from reference TRBV11-2 and TRBJ2-1): EAGVAQSPRYKIIEKRQSVAFWCNPISGHATLYWYQQILGQGPKLLIQFQNNGVVDDSQLPKDRFSAERLKGVDSTLKIQPAKLEDSAVYLCASSTRTSGPRNEQFFGPGTRLTVL.

The chain couples TRBV28 to TRBJ1-4; TRBD1 matches 8 bases. CDR3 length: 15 amino acids. The ends lost 3 bases at V and 4 bases at J; junction bases unmatched: 4. Germline CDR1 is MDHEN and CDR2 is SYDVKM. The CDR3 DNA reads as TGTGCCAGCAGTTTCGGGGACAGGAGTAATGAAAAACTGTTTTTT. Translation: CASSFGDRSNEKLFF.

The chain uses TRBV6-1 and TRBJ1-5; TRBD1 matches 7 bases. Trimming removed 8 bases from V and 6 bases from J; junction bases left unmatched: 10. Germline V lookup: CDR1 MNHNS, CDR2 SASEGT. This CDR3 is built from 14 residues. The CDR3 DNA is TGTGCCAGCGCCTTCACAGGGGAGAGTCAGCCCCAGCATTTT. Translated, it gives CASAFTGESQPQHF.